These 30 T cell receptor beta chains were sequenced from one sample in a study of CD8 T cells in ankylosing spondylitis. TCRdb recomputed calls from the 5' RACE reads with MiXCR, one row per CDR3 protein. This sample has about 250,000 distinct CDR3 sequences, with approximately 10% found just once. Input material: blood, either unsorted or a sorted T cell fraction (not recorded which). Receptors were obtained from a male donor with ankylosing spondylitis or in good health (not recorded which).

This clonotype was observed many times. The chain is built from TRBV27 and TRBJ2-1; D is possibly TRBD2 (5 bases). This CDR3 has 14 residues. Germline V CDR1 and CDR2: MNHEY, SMNVEV (reference sequence). V gave up 3 bases and J gave up 6 bases, with 12 bases separating them. DNA of the CDR3: TGTGCCAGCAGTTTGGTCGGGAACCCCAATGAGCAGTTCTTC. This translates into CASSLVGNPNEQFF.

This clonotype was observed at least ten times. The chain uses TRBV20-1 and TRBJ1-1; D gene ambiguous. CDR1 is DFQATT, CDR2 SNEGSKA, per germline (reference sequence). V was cut by 1 base and J by 4 bases, with 7 bases left in between. CDR3 length: 12 amino acids. The CDR3 nucleotides are TGCAGTGCTAGAGGGGTGGGCACTGAAGCTTTCTTT. Its translation is CSARGVGTEAFF.

This clonotype appeared many times. J is TRBJ2-7 and V is TRBV5-6; D perhaps matches TRBD1 (5 bases). V was pared by 0 bases and J by 7 bases, with 17 bases between. Germline-derived CDR1 and CDR2 are SGHDT and YYEEEE. This CDR3 has 15 residues. The CDR3 loop reads CASSLALGASGEQYF. DNA of the CDR3: TGTGCCAGCAGCTTGGCCTTAGGGGCCTCGGGTGAGCAGTACTTC.

This clonotype has ten or more counts. The chain carries TRBV7-8 and TRBJ2-3; TRBD2 might be the D (6 bases). CDR1 and CDR2 from the germline V gene are SGHVS and FQNEAQ. This CDR3 is built from 15 residues. The V end lost 3 bases, the J end lost 0 bases, and 10 bases lay between the germline ends. CDR3: CASSFLGGSTDTQYF. The CDR3, as DNA: TGTGCCAGCAGCTTTTTGGGGGGAAGCACAGATACGCAGTATTTT.

This clonotype was recorded many times. The chain recombines TRBV21-1 with TRBJ1-1. TRBV21-1 is reported as a pseudogene. The CDR3 has 12 residues. The CDR3 bases are TGTGCCAGCAGCAATGTGAACACTGAAGCTTTCTTT. This codes for CASSNVNTEAFF.

The rearrangement uses TRBV30 and TRBJ2-3, with 8 bases fitting TRBD2. The germline CDR1 and CDR2 sequences are GTSNPN and SVGIG (reference sequence). This CDR3 has 15 amino acids. V was clipped by 0 bases and J by 5 bases; unmatched bases: 7. CDR3 loop: CAWSVYRGGRDTQYF. CDR3 DNA: TGTGCCTGGAGTGTATACCGGGGGGGCCGAGATACGCAGTATTTT. Complete variable domain (other parts from reference TRBV30 and TRBJ2-3): SQTIHQWPATLVQPVGSPLSLECTVEGTSNPNLYWYRQAAGRGLQLLFYSVGIGQISSEVPQNLSASRPQDRQFILSSKKLLLSDSGFYLCAWSVYRGGRDTQYFGPGTRLTVL.

DNA for the CDR3: TGTGCCAGCAGCTTGTCGGAGTCCGGAGAGACCCAGTACTTC. It encodes CASSLSESGETQYF. The chain carries TRBV7-9 and TRBJ2-5; D is unclear. V gave up 3 bases and J gave up 4 bases, with 12 bases separating them. Per the germline V gene, CDR1 is SEHNR and CDR2 is FQNEAQ (reference sequence). The CDR3 covers 14 residues.

The sample holds a few counts of this clonotype. The chain is built from TRBV5-5 and TRBJ1-5; a weak D match, TRBD1 (6 bases). This CDR3 has 16 residues. Trimming removed 0 bases at V and 7 bases at J, with 17 bases between. Looked up from germline, CDR1 is SGHKS and CDR2 is YYEKEE (reference sequence). In nucleotides, the CDR3 is TGTGCCAGCAGCTTGGTCGCAGGGGAAGTCAACCAGCCCCAGCATTTT. This codes for CASSLVAGEVNQPQHF.

In this sample, this clonotype turned up many times. The chain recombines TRBV20-1 with TRBJ2-1; 7 bases align to TRBD2. Germline V gives CDR1 DFQATT, CDR2 SNEGSKA (reference sequence). The CDR3 contains 13 residues. V was pared by 5 bases and J by 4 bases, with 5 bases of the junction left unmatched. CDR3 residues: CSAASGDYNEQFF. In DNA form, the CDR3 reads TGCAGTGCTGCTAGCGGCGATTACAATGAGCAGTTCTTC.

This clonotype occurred many times. The rearrangement uses TRBV4-1 and TRBJ2-7; D might be TRBD2 (5 bases). Germline V gene data show CDR1 as MGHRA and CDR2 as YSYEKL. The ends were cut back, 0 bases at V and 2 bases at J, with 8 bases in the middle. The CDR3 length is 14 residues. The CDR3 spells CASSQERAAYEQYF. CDR3 sequence (DNA): TGCGCCAGCAGCCAAGAGAGGGCGGCCTACGAGCAGTACTTC.

This clonotype was found many times. CDR3 loop: CASSVLAGGTDTQYF. CDR3 in DNA: TGCGCCAGCAGCGTACTAGCGGGGGGCACAGATACGCAGTATTTT. The V and J genes are TRBV5-1 and TRBJ2-3; TRBD2 matches 11 bases. With V trimmed by 4 bases and J by 1 base, 2 bases remained unmatched. Germline V gene data show CDR1 as SGHRS and CDR2 as YFSETQ. The CDR3 runs to 15 residues.

This clonotype appeared many times. The genes are TRBV5-1 and TRBJ2-7; possibly TRBD1 for D (6 bases). The ends were cut back, 5 bases at V and 6 bases at J, with 18 bases in the middle. The CDR3 covers 14 residues. Germline V gene sequence: CDR1 SGHRS, CDR2 YFSETQ. The CDR3 DNA sequence: TGCGCCAGCAGTCAGGGGAATGTTCGGGGCGAGCAGTACTTC. It translates to CASSQGNVRGEQYF.

The rearrangement joins TRBV7-2 to TRBJ1-5; D might be TRBD1 (5 bases). This CDR3 spans 15 amino acids. Between the trimmed V and J ends, which lost 2 bases and 2 bases, there was a span of 10 bases. The germline V gene encodes CDR1 SGHTA and CDR2 FQGNSA. In DNA form, the CDR3 reads TGTGCCAGCAGCTTAATGGGGGATGGCAATCAGCCCCAGCATTTT. Its translation is CASSLMGDGNQPQHF.

Only a few counts were recorded for this clonotype. The CDR3 region has the DNA TGTGCCAGCAGCTTTGGGGGTACACCCCTCCACTTT. This gives the protein CASSFGGTPLHF. The chain combines TRBV7-9 with TRBJ1-6; a weak D match, TRBD1 (5 bases). The CDR3 runs to 12 residues. V was cut by 3 bases and J by 11 bases, with 8 bases left in between. Germline CDR1 reads SEHNR; CDR2 reads FQNEAQ (reference sequence).

This clonotype has at least ten counts. The chain links TRBV5-1 to TRBJ2-1, with a possible D match to TRBD1 (6 bases). CDR1 and CDR2 (germline): SGHRS, YFSETQ. V was trimmed by 4 bases and J by 0 bases, leaving 17 bases between them. This CDR3 is built from 17 residues. CDR3 bases: TGCGCCAGCAGCGCCGGACAGATTACCAGCTCCTACAATGAGCAGTTCTTC. It is translated as CASSAGQITSSYNEQFF.

This clonotype was detected many times. The chain uses TRBV20-1 and TRBJ2-5; perhaps TRBD2 as D (6 bases). Germline lookup yields CDR1 DFQATT and CDR2 SNEGSKA (reference sequence). The CDR3 spans 15 residues. The germline V and J ends were trimmed by 3 bases and 1 base, with 15 bases remaining between them. CDR3 bases: TGCAGTGCTAGTAAAGGAGGCGGGACCCAAGAGACCCAGTACTTC. It is translated as CSASKGGGTQETQYF.

The V gene is TRBV20-1, the J gene TRBJ1-2; D remains unclear. Germline V gene data show CDR1 as DFQATT and CDR2 as SNEGSKA (reference sequence). Trimming removed 0 bases from V and 4 bases from J, with 6 bases in between. This CDR3 comprises 12 residues. The CDR3 DNA reads TGCAGTGCTAGAGATCCCAGCTATGGCTACACCTTC. It codes for CSARDPSYGYTF.

Many counts were recorded for this clonotype. This chain uses TRBV12-3 or TRBV12-4 with TRBJ1-1; the D is unclear. With 7 bases removed from V and 1 base from J, the gap between germline ends came to 13 bases. CDR3 length equals 14 residues. Here the CDR3 DNA reads TGTGCCAGCACCATGGACGGAAGGAACACTGAAGCTTTCTTT. This sequence encodes CASTMDGRNTEAFF.

There are many counts of this clonotype. The chain uses TRBV30 and TRBJ2-7; D unclear. The V end lost 2 bases, the J end lost 0 bases, and 5 bases lay between the germline ends. Germline CDR1 GTSNPN, CDR2 SVGIG (reference sequence). CDR3 size: 12 residues. Here the CDR3 DNA reads TGTGCCTGGAGTCATAGCTCCTACGAGCAGTACTTC. Translating gives CAWSHSSYEQYF. Full variable domain (missing parts from reference TRBV30 and TRBJ2-7): SQTIHQWPATLVQPVGSPLSLECTVEGTSNPNLYWYRQAAGRGLQLLFYSVGIGQISSEVPQNLSASRPQDRQFILSSKKLLLSDSGFYLCAWSHSSYEQYFGPGTRLTVT.

This clonotype was seen at least ten times. The chain uses TRBV29-1 and TRBJ2-1, with D maybe TRBD2 (5 bases). The CDR3 is 13 amino acids. Per the germline V gene, CDR1 is SQVTM and CDR2 is ANQGSEA. V shed 3 bases and J shed 4 bases, with 10 bases lying between them. In DNA, the CDR3 is TGCAGCGTTGATAGACTAAATTACAATGAGCAGTTCTTC. This encodes CSVDRLNYNEQFF.

At least ten counts were recorded for this clonotype. This chain connects TRBV9 to TRBJ2-1; D possibly uses TRBD1 or TRBD2 (6 bases each). Germline CDR1 and CDR2: SGDLS and YYNGEE. The germline V and J ends were trimmed by 0 bases and 10 bases, with 14 bases remaining between them. The CDR3 is 14 residues long. The CDR3 is CASSVAGGLAEQFF. As DNA, the CDR3 is TGTGCCAGCAGCGTAGCTGGGGGCCTAGCGGAGCAGTTCTTC.

This clonotype was counted ten times or more. The V and J genes are TRBV2 and TRBJ1-5; 7 bases agree with TRBD1. This CDR3 spans 15 amino acids. V shed 5 bases and J 2 bases; nucleotides not matched to a gene: 6. Germline-derived CDR1 and CDR2 are SNHLY and FYNNEI. In DNA form, the CDR3 reads TGTGCCAGCAGTCTGGAGGGGGCAGGCAATCAGCCCCAGCATTTT. Protein sequence: CASSLEGAGNQPQHF.

Concerning this clonotype: Given a much more abundant clone one base away, this may be a read error. The chain recombines TRBV4-1 with TRBJ2-7, with TRBD2 identical over 7 bases. The CDR3 runs to 15 residues. In germline, CDR1 is MGHRA, CDR2 YSYEKL. CDR3 bases: TGCGCCAGCAGCCTGGGTGGGGGGGACGCATACGAGCAGCACTTC. This codes for CASSLGGGDAYEQHF.

In this sample, this clonotype turned up many times. V usage is TRBV18 and J usage is TRBJ1-1; D is uncertain. Germline CDR1 and CDR2: KGHSH and LQKENI. The V end lost 2 bases, the J end lost 1 base, and 8 bases lay between the germline ends. This CDR3 spans 14 amino acids. CDR3 loop: CASSPATGNTEAFF. Written as DNA, the CDR3 is TGTGCCAGCTCACCAGCGACTGGGAACACTGAAGCTTTCTTT.

This clonotype was counted only a few times. The V gene is TRBV29-1, the J gene TRBJ2-3; TRBD1 might be the D (5 bases). V was clipped by 6 bases and J by 2 bases, with 12 bases between them. Per the germline V gene, CDR1 is SQVTM and CDR2 is ANQGSEA. The CDR3 covers 13 residues. DNA of the CDR3: TGCAGCGTGAGTCAGGGAATCACAGATACGCAGTATTTT. Amino acid sequence: CSVSQGITDTQYF.

This clonotype was detected only a few times. The chain uses TRBV2 and TRBJ2-3; 9 bases fit TRBD2. The CDR3 covers 16 residues. Looked up from germline, CDR1 is SNHLY and CDR2 is FYNNEI. With V trimmed by 2 bases and J by 8 bases, 11 bases remained unmatched. CDR3 bases: TGTGCCAGCAGTGAAACGACTAGCGGAGGGTACGGTACGCAGTATTTT. This translates into CASSETTSGGYGTQYF.

Concerning this clonotype: This may arise from a read error, as a much more abundant clone is one base away. The chain has TRBV29-1 and TRBJ1-6; D call uncertain. This CDR3 is 16 amino acids long. Germline values: CDR1 SQVTM, CDR2 ANQGSEA. The CDR3 sequence is CRWAGDLSSYNSPLHF. Here the CDR3 DNA reads TGCAGGTGGGCCGGCGACCTGAGCTCCTATAATTCACCCCTCCACTTT.

There are many counts of this clonotype. The chain recombines TRBV5-1 with TRBJ1-2, with D perhaps TRBD1 (5 bases). The CDR3 totals 14 residues. Trimming cost V 2 bases and J 3 bases, with 11 bases left between them. Germline loops: CDR1 SGHRS, CDR2 YFSETQ. CDR3 in DNA: TGCGCCAGCAGCTTCATGGGAGGGGACTATGGCTACACCTTC. This sequence encodes CASSFMGGDYGYTF.

This clonotype was seen ten or more times. This chain uses TRBV4-1 with TRBJ2-1, with D hard to call. The germline CDR1 and CDR2 sequences are MGHRA and YSYEKL. Trimming pared 4 bases from V and 4 bases from J, leaving 11 bases between. CDR3 length: 14 residues. CDR3 amino acids: CASSLSAGYNEQFF. The CDR3, as DNA: TGCGCCAGCAGCCTCTCGGCCGGGTACAATGAGCAGTTCTTC.

There are many counts of this clonotype. The rearrangement joins TRBV6-2 or TRBV6-3 to TRBJ1-5; D is undetermined. Trimming took 6 bases from V and 9 from J, leaving 12 bases between them. From germline, CDR1 is MNHEY and CDR2 SVGEGT. The CDR3 consists of 12 residues. The CDR3 region is CASSPILRPQHF. The CDR3 DNA sequence: TGTGCCAGCAGCCCTATTCTCCGGCCCCAGCATTTT.